Below, 21 T cell receptor beta chains from the same sample are listed, as sequenced in a study of siplizumab effects on memory and regulatory T cells. Some clones are missing from TCRdb's copy, which holds only in-frame ones; the method was immunoSEQ multiplex PCR. The sample lists about 87,000 clones; 85% to 90% were seen once. Input material: CD4+ T cells sorted from blood. All receptors derive from a human donor in good health.

V and J are TRBV12-5 and TRBJ1-2; maybe TRBD1 (6 bases). The length of the CDR3 is 18 residues. V was shortened by 6 bases and J by 0 bases, with 23 bases between the two germline ends. Germline V gene sequence: CDR1 LGHNT, CDR2 FRNRAP. DNA of the CDR3: TGTGCTAGTGGGGGGATCGGAGACAGGACCTTCCCTAACTATGGCTACACCTTC. This gives the protein CASGGIGDRTFPNYGYTF.

This clone was found a few times. Its ends do not fully match the called genes, so a read error is possible. The chain is built from TRBV19 and TRBJ1-1; 7 bases match TRBD1. Per germline, CDR1 LNHDA and CDR2 SQIVND (reference sequence). The length of the CDR3 is 12 residues. The CDR3 is CASSKGAVRAFF. The CDR3 DNA sequence: TGTGCCAGCAGTAAGGGGGCAGTTCGAGCTTTCTTT.

The chain employs TRBV7-2 and TRBJ2-7; the D is unclear. V lost 6 bases, J lost 1 base, and 10 bases lay in between. In germline, CDR1 is SGHTA, CDR2 FQGNSA. CDR3 length equals 13 residues. CDR3 nucleotides: TGTGCCAGCAGTCTAGGACGGTCCTACGAGCAGTACTTC. It yields the protein CASSLGRSYEQYF. Variable domain in full (rest from reference TRBV7-2 and TRBJ2-7): GAGVSQSPSNKVTEKGKDVELRCDPISGHTALYWYRQSLGQGLEFLIYFQGNSAPDKSGLPSDRFSAERTGGSVSTLTIQRTQQEDSAVYLCASSLGRSYEQYFGPGTRLTVT.

This chain uses TRBV30 with TRBJ2-1, with D perhaps matching TRBD1 or TRBD2 (6 bases each). V shed 3 bases and J shed 6 bases, with 15 bases lying between them. CDR3 length: 14 amino acids. In germline, CDR1 is GTSNPN, CDR2 SVGIG (reference sequence). CDR3 sequence reads: CAWRGGPGANEQFF. DNA of the CDR3: TGTGCCTGGAGAGGCGGCCCGGGGGCCAATGAGCAGTTCTTC.

CDR3 amino acids: CASRLMGENTIYF. As DNA, the CDR3 is TGTGCCAGCAGACTAATGGGCGAAAACACCATATATTTT. The rearrangement joins TRBV11-2 to TRBJ1-3, with D unresolved. Trimming left V 6 bases short and J 6 bases short, with 12 bases between. Per germline, CDR1 SGHAT and CDR2 FQNNGV. The CDR3 extends over 13 amino acids.

The chain combines TRBV28 with TRBJ2-7; no firm D call. Germline V gene data show CDR1 as MDHEN and CDR2 as SYDVKM. This CDR3 has 13 residues. V lost 6 bases and J 5 bases, leaving 14 bases between the germline ends. The CDR3 is CASSPPSAHEQYF. The CDR3 nucleotides read TGTGCCAGCAGCCCCCCCAGCGCCCACGAGCAGTACTTC.

Of note for this clone: The junction does not match germline at one end; this may be a read error. The genes are TRBV5-1 and TRBJ2-7, with 7 bases matching TRBD1. The CDR3 is 16 amino acids. Per the germline V gene, CDR1 is SGHRS and CDR2 is YFSETQ. This chain's CDR3 is CASSLASGQRSSEQYF. The CDR3 nucleotides read TGCGCCAGCAGCTTGGCCTCGGGACAGCGGTCCTCCGAGCAGTACTTC.

This clone has a single count. The gene calls are TRBV10-3 and TRBJ2-2, with TRBD1 identical over 9 bases. CDR3 length equals 15 residues. Germline assignment: CDR1 ENHRY and CDR2 SYGVKD. After removal of 11 bases from V and 1 base from J, the junction contained 8 bases not matched to a gene. CDR3 sequence reads: CAFSRTGVNTGELFF. CDR3 in DNA: TGTGCCTTCTCAAGGACAGGGGTGAACACCGGGGAGCTGTTTTTT.

The chain employs TRBV9 and TRBJ2-7; D possibly corresponds to TRBD2 (6 bases). The length of the CDR3 is 15 residues. The V gene's germline CDR1 is SGDLS and CDR2 YYNGEE. V was cut by 0 bases and J by 2 bases, with 12 bases left in between. CDR3 region: CASSVAPGETYEQYF. The CDR3 region has the DNA TGTGCCAGCAGCGTAGCTCCGGGAGAGACCTACGAGCAGTACTTC.

V and J are TRBV7-9 and TRBJ2-1; D unclear. V lost 8 bases, J lost 6 bases, and 11 bases lay in between. The CDR3 runs to 12 residues. Germline V gives CDR1 SEHNR, CDR2 FQNEAQ (reference sequence). This CDR3 is CASVSIRNEQFF. The CDR3, as DNA: TGTGCCAGCGTCTCAATCCGCAATGAGCAGTTCTTC.

This clone appeared a few times. The chain has TRBV10-1 and TRBJ1-1; D remains ambiguous. The V and J ends lost 4 bases and 1 base respectively, with 7 bases between them. Germline V gene data show CDR1 as WNHNN and CDR2 as SYGVQD (reference sequence). CDR3 size: 13 residues. The CDR3 nucleotides read TGCGCCAGCAGTGTCCTTCGGAACACTGAAGCTTTCTTT. Its protein product is CASSVLRNTEAFF.

V gene TRBV7-9 combines with J gene TRBJ2-7; tentative D call: TRBD1 (6 bases). CDR1 is SEHNR and CDR2 is FQNEAQ in the germline V gene (reference sequence). V was pared by 4 bases and J by 2 bases, with 15 bases between. This CDR3 contains 15 residues. The CDR3 region is CASSSDRQVPYEQYF. The CDR3 nucleotides are TGTGCCAGCAGCTCCGACAGGCAGGTCCCCTACGAGCAGTACTTC.

This chain uses TRBV19 with TRBJ2-5, with 8 bases matching TRBD2. The CDR3 consists of 14 residues. Germline V gives CDR1 LNHDA, CDR2 SQIVND (reference sequence). V was pared by 5 bases and J by 3 bases, with 5 bases of the junction left unmatched. CDR3 protein: CASSVTGLEETQYF. The CDR3 region has the DNA TGTGCCAGTAGTGTCACGGGACTAGAAGAGACCCAGTACTTC.

This chain joins TRBV11-1 and TRBJ2-3, with TRBD2 matching 11 bases. V trimming: 6 bases; J trimming: 1 base; junction bases outside the gene matches: 6. Germline CDR1 and CDR2: SGHAT and FQDESV (reference sequence). The CDR3 consists of 16 residues. The CDR3 sequence: CASRTGTSGRTDTQYF. CDR3 bases: TGTGCCAGCAGGACCGGGACTAGCGGCCGCACAGATACGCAGTATTTT.

This clone has a single count. The chain couples TRBV4-1 to TRBJ2-7; unclear D gene. V was cut by 0 bases and J by 2 bases, with 11 bases left in between. The germline gives CDR1 MGHRA, CDR2 YSYEKL. CDR3 length: 15 residues. CDR3: CASSQEFAVPYEQYF. The CDR3 DNA follows: TGCGCCAGCAGCCAAGAGTTTGCGGTTCCCTACGAGCAGTACTTC.

The V and J genes are TRBV10-3 and TRBJ1-3, with D uncertain. V was cut by 5 bases and J by 1 base, with 6 bases left in between. The CDR3 covers 13 residues. The V gene's germline CDR1 is ENHRY and CDR2 SYGVKD. CDR3 in DNA: TGTGCCATCAGTAGTGCGTCTGGAAACACCATATATTTT. This sequence encodes CAISSASGNTIYF.

J is TRBJ1-1 and V is TRBV7-9; TRBD1 is a possible D gene (5 bases). Trimming took 1 base from V and 5 from J, leaving 11 bases between them. Germline lookup yields CDR1 SEHNR and CDR2 FQNEAQ (reference sequence). This CDR3 is 14 amino acids long. CDR3 nucleotide sequence: TGTGCCAGCAGCTTAGGGGGCGCTTGGACTGAAGCTTTCTTT. Translation: CASSLGGAWTEAFF.

The CDR3 is CATSRDRNSGRAGELFF. The DNA for the CDR3 is TGTGCCACCAGCAGAGATCGGAATAGCGGGAGGGCCGGGGAGCTGTTTTTT. J is TRBJ2-2 and V is TRBV15; 11 bases match TRBD2. The V and J ends lost 0 bases and 6 bases, in that order; junction bases with no gene match: 6. Germline lookup yields CDR1 LNHNV and CDR2 YYDKDF (reference sequence). The CDR3 covers 17 residues.

The rearrangement uses TRBV13 and TRBJ1-5; 9 bases agree with TRBD1. The V and J ends lost 4 bases and 4 bases, in that order; junction bases with no gene match: 8. Germline-derived CDR1 and CDR2 are PRHDT and FYEKMQ (reference sequence). The CDR3 length is 16 residues. The CDR3 DNA reads as TGTGCCAGCAGCTACAGGGGGCGGGTATGGAATCAGCCCCAGCATTTT. Translating gives CASSYRGRVWNQPQHF.

Remarks on this clone: An end of the junction differs from the germline gene, which may be a read error. The chain recombines TRBV7-7 with TRBJ2-1, with 15 nucleotides matching TRBD2. Per germline, CDR1 SSHAT and CDR2 FNYEAQ (reference sequence). This CDR3 region has 16 residues. CDR3 nucleotides: TGTGCTAGCAGCCCGGGACTAGCGGGAGGAAACAATGAGCAGTTCTTC. Protein product: CASSPGLAGGNNEQFF.

This clone was counted a single time. The chain carries TRBV18 and TRBJ1-5; 9 bases agree with TRBD1. Germline CDR1 reads KGHSH; CDR2 reads LQKENI. V lost 6 bases, J lost 6 bases, and 6 bases stayed unmatched. The CDR3 has 14 residues. The CDR3 DNA reads TGTGCCAGCTCTTGGACAGGGGAAACTCAGCCCCAGCATTTT. Protein sequence: CASSWTGETQPQHF.